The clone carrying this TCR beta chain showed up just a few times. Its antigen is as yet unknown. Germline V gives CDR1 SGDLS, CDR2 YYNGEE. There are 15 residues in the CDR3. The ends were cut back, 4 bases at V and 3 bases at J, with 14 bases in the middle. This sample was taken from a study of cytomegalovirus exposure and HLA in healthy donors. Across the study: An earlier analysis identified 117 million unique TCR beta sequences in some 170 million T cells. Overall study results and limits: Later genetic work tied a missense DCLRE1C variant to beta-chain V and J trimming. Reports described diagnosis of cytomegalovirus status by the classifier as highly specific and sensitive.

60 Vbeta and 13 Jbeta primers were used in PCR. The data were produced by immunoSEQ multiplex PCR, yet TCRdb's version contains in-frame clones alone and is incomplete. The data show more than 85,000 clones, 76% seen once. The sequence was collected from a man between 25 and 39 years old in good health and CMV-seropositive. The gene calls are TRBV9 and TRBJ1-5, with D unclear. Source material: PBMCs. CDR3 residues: CASSSRGGFNQPQHF. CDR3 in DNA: TGTGCCAGCAGCTCCCGCGGAGGGTTCAATCAGCCCCAGCATTTT.